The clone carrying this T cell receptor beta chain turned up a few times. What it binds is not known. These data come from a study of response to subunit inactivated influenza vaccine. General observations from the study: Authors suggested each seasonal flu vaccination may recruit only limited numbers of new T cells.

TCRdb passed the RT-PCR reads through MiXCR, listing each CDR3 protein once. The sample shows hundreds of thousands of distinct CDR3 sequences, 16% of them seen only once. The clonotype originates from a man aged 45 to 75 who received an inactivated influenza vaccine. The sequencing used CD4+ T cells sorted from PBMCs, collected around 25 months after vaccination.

The CDR3 spells CASSSPLTLGQGGNQPQHF. The CDR3, as DNA: TGTGCCAGCAGCTCCCCCCTTACCTTGGGACAGGGGGGCAATCAGCCCCAGCATTTT. This chain joins TRBV11-2 and TRBJ1-5; 11 nucleotides agree with TRBD1. J was trimmed by 2 bases and V by 4 bases; bases with no gene match: 13. Germline V CDR1 and CDR2: SGHAT, FQNNGV. The CDR3 length is 19 residues.